This TCR beta chain appears in the sequencing data of a study of T cells in Graves' hyperthyroidism and ophthalmopathy. In germline, CDR1 is MGHDK, CDR2 SYGVNS. The V gene lost 6 bases and the J gene lost 8 bases, with 10 bases spanning the gap. There are 12 residues in the CDR3. Exclusion of a patient resulted from uncontrolled infection, other autoimmune disease, pregnancy or lactation. Amplified TCR beta CDR3 regions came from RNA transcripts. TCR CDR3 underwent first-round RT-PCR with the HTBI primer set. MiXCR was run by TCRdb on the multiplex PCR reads, yielding one entry per CDR3 protein. The sample carries a few hundred thousand distinct CDR3 sequences, 14% to 15% recorded once.

J is TRBJ2-2 and V is TRBV25-1; D is ambiguous. The receptor comes from a woman aged 25 to 39 with Graves' hyperthyroidism. The specimen sequenced was blood. CDR3 DNA: TGTGCCAGCAGGACTTCTAAAGGGGAGCTGTTTTTT. Its translation: CASRTSKGELFF.